The sequence of this TCR beta chain was determined in a study of graft-versus-host responses after intestinal transplantation. The overall study: Each patient got anti-thymocyte globulin induction, then tacrolimus and steroids for around three years.

The assay was immunoSEQ multiplex PCR, and TCRdb's table has in-frame clones only and misses some. The repertoire holds about 82,000 clones, with 90% to 95% as singletons. The germline CDR1 and CDR2 sequences are MNHEY and SMNVEV (reference sequence). The CDR3 consists of 15 residues. Trimming shortened V by 2 bases and J by 6 bases, and 16 bases separated the two germline ends. A remark on this clone: What it recognizes is unknown.

The rearrangement links TRBV27 to TRBJ1-2, with a tentative D call TRBD1 (5 bases). The sample here was unstimulated CD4+ T cells sorted from spleen or lymph node cells, taken before intestinal transplant. This sequence was found in a human donor who received an intestinal transplant. The CDR3 nucleotides read TGTGCCAGCAGTTTAGTAACCCCAGGGAGGGATGGCTACACCTTC. It encodes CASSLVTPGRDGYTF.